The TCR beta chain under discussion was sequenced for a study of human T cells and chemical hapten exposure. TCRdb recomputed calls from the RACE reads with MiXCR, one row per CDR3 protein. The data hold around 350,000 distinct CDR3 sequences, with approximately 5% observed a single time. Germline V gene lookup returns CDR1 SGHRS and CDR2 YFSETQ. V shed 2 bases and J 4 bases; nucleotides not matched to a gene: 6. The CDR3 totals 15 residues. This clonotype was seen only a few times. The time point: pre-sensitization, week 0. Treatment reported: therapeutic diphenylcyclopropenone sensitization with weekly scalp DPC.

The TCR comes from a woman in her late teens or twenties with alopecia areata. Some clones in this sample may be carry-over from other donors' samples. The sample here was whole blood, taken in connection with sensitization to the hapten diphenylcyclopropenone (DPC). The chain couples TRBV5-1 to TRBJ2-5; 9 bases agree with TRBD1. The CDR3 region is CASSLEPGQGETQYF. CDR3 nucleotides: TGCGCCAGCAGCTTAGAACCGGGACAGGGAGAGACCCAGTACTTC.